Following are 21 T cell receptor beta chains from one sample sequenced in a study. A single record per CDR3 protein comes from TCRdb applying MiXCR to the 5' RACE reads. The repertoire has some 32,000 distinct CDR3 sequences, approximately 25% of them found once; the top ten carry around 4%. The sample taken for sequencing was memory CD4+ T cells sorted from blood. Subset in this sample: memory CD4+ T cells, CD4+CD45RO+CD25-. The receptors come from a female donor with breast cancer.

By share of the sample, this clonotype is medium-sized. V is TRBV6-5 and J is TRBJ2-1; the match to TRBD1 covers 7 bases. The CDR3 is 17 residues long. The germline V gene encodes CDR1 MNHEY and CDR2 SVGAGI. Trimming at V came to 5 bases and at J to 3 bases, leaving 13 bases not matched to a gene. The CDR3 is CASSGTAKGRDYNEQFF. DNA of the CDR3: TGTGCCAGCAGTGGGACAGCCAAAGGACGGGACTACAATGAGCAGTTCTTC.

This sequence joins TRBV15 and TRBJ2-6; TRBD1 matches at 8 bases. V was clipped by 6 bases and J by 2 bases; unmatched bases: 6. The CDR3 totals 16 residues. Germline assignment: CDR1 LNHNV and CDR2 YYDKDF (reference sequence). The CDR3, as DNA: TGTGCCACCAGTCGACAGGGGACCCCTGGGGCCAACGTCCTGACTTTC. As protein: CATSRQGTPGANVLTF.

This clonotype has only a few counts. This may be a read error: a much more frequent sequence differs by one nucleotide. Here the CDR3 DNA reads TGCGCCAACAGCCCATTAACCGGGACTTATGGAAACACCATATATTTT. Amino acid sequence: CANSPLTGTYGNTIYF. The chain recombines TRBV4-1 with TRBJ1-3, with D perhaps TRBD1 (5 bases). There are 16 residues in the CDR3. Germline V gene lookup returns CDR1 MGHRA and CDR2 YSYEKL.

This clonotype was seen ten or more times. V gene TRBV9 combines with J gene TRBJ2-1; D could derive from TRBD1 or TRBD2 (5 bases each). Trimming pared 6 bases from V and 8 bases from J, leaving 12 bases between. The CDR3 is 12 amino acids. CDR1 is SGDLS, CDR2 YYNGEE, per germline. The CDR3 loop is CASTGLRDEQFF. The CDR3 DNA is TGTGCCAGCACAGGGTTGAGGGATGAGCAGTTCTTC.

This chain joins TRBV3-1 and TRBJ2-2, with 9 bases fitting TRBD2. The CDR3 covers 16 residues. CDR1 and CDR2 (germline): LGHDT, YNNKEL (reference sequence). Unmatched junction bases numbered 13, after V lost 7 bases and J lost 7 bases. As DNA, the CDR3 is TGTGCCAGCACCCCCAGGGGCGGGGGGGCCAACGGGGAGCTGTTTTTT. This encodes CASTPRGGGANGELFF.

There are many counts of this clonotype. V gene TRBV28 combines with J gene TRBJ2-3; TRBD2 matches 7 bases. The V segment lost 1 base and the J segment 1 base; nucleotides outside the gene matches: 11. This CDR3 spans 18 amino acids. Germline CDR1 and CDR2: MDHEN and SYDVKM. The CDR3 region has the DNA TGTGCCAGCAGTTTATCCGCCGGACTAGGAAGAGGCACAGATACGCAGTATTTT. Amino acid sequence: CASSLSAGLGRGTDTQYF.

The sample holds a few counts of this clonotype. The gene calls are TRBV20-1 and TRBJ2-3; 15 bases are a match to TRBD2. The CDR3 length is 18 residues. The germline V gene has CDR1 DFQATT and CDR2 SNEGSKA (reference sequence). V shed 5 bases and J 2 bases; nucleotides not matched to a gene: 11. CDR3 sequence: CSAPGLAGGDPFTDTQYF. In DNA form, the CDR3 reads TGCAGTGCTCCGGGACTAGCGGGAGGCGACCCCTTCACAGATACGCAGTATTTT.

This clonotype was seen only a few times. The chain couples TRBV27 to TRBJ2-1; TRBD1 or TRBD2 may be the D gene (5 bases each). This CDR3 region has 15 residues. Per germline, CDR1 MNHEY and CDR2 SMNVEV (reference sequence). Trimming cost V 5 bases and J 7 bases, with 18 bases left between them. The CDR3 coding sequence is TGTGCCAGCAGTCCCCTAGACGGGGCTGATAATGAGCAGTTCTTC. Protein product: CASSPLDGADNEQFF.

The V and J genes are TRBV4-1 and TRBJ1-4; no clear D. CDR1 is MGHRA, CDR2 YSYEKL, per germline. Between the trimmed V and J ends, which lost 3 bases and 8 bases, there was a span of 7 bases. The CDR3 contains 12 residues. CDR3 loop: CASSHVGEKLFF. The CDR3, as DNA: TGCGCCAGCAGCCACGTTGGGGAAAAACTGTTTTTT.

This clonotype was detected many times. The rearrangement links TRBV5-6 to TRBJ2-7; no clear D gene. V shed 0 bases and J shed 3 bases, with 7 bases lying between them. Germline V gives CDR1 SGHDT, CDR2 YYEEEE. The CDR3 contains 13 residues. CDR3 sequence: CASSLGDFYEQYF. The DNA of the CDR3 is TGTGCCAGCAGCTTGGGGGATTTCTACGAGCAGTACTTC.

This clonotype was seen a handful of times. The CDR3 nucleotides are TGCGCCAGCAGCTCGTTGGGCACAGATACGCAGTATTTT. Its protein is CASSSLGTDTQYF. This chain uses TRBV5-1 with TRBJ2-3; D is ambiguous. The CDR3 covers 13 residues. With 3 bases removed from V and 1 base from J, the gap between germline ends came to 6 bases. From germline, CDR1 is SGHRS and CDR2 YFSETQ.

The chain recombines TRBV4-1 with TRBJ2-5, with D maybe TRBD2 (7 bases). V lost 1 base, J lost 4 bases, and 16 bases lay in between. Per germline, CDR1 MGHRA and CDR2 YSYEKL. The CDR3 extends over 16 amino acids. CDR3 in amino acids: CASSQAEGGLGETQYF. In nucleotides, the CDR3 is TGCGCCAGCAGCCAAGCGGAGGGGGGGCTGGGAGAGACCCAGTACTTC.

The chain has TRBV6-2 or TRBV6-3 and TRBJ2-4; D might be TRBD2 (6 bases). Trimming stripped 2 bases from V and 3 bases from J, with 8 bases between. From germline, CDR1 is MNHEY and CDR2 SVGEGT. This CDR3 contains 14 residues. The CDR3 coding sequence is TGTGCCAGCAGTTACGGGACTCTCAAAAACATTCAGTACTTC. It translates to CASSYGTLKNIQYF.

This clonotype has a handful of counts. The gene calls are TRBV25-1 and TRBJ2-1, with TRBD2 identical over 10 bases. J lost 4 bases, V lost 5 bases, and 11 bases had no gene match. The CDR3 runs to 17 residues. Germline values: CDR1 MGHDK, CDR2 SYGVNS. CDR3 sequence: CASSSQVGLADYNEQFF. In nucleotides, the CDR3 is TGTGCCAGCAGTAGTCAGGTAGGACTAGCGGATTACAATGAGCAGTTCTTC.

This clonotype was seen repeatedly, ten times or more. The CDR3 sequence: CASEQGSNSPLHF. CDR3 sequence (DNA): TGTGCCAGTGAACAAGGGTCGAATTCACCCCTCCACTTT. The chain couples TRBV12-3 or TRBV12-4 to TRBJ1-6; D is uncertain. Trimming took 9 bases from V and 7 from J, leaving 13 bases between them. The CDR3 has 13 residues.

This chain joins TRBV2 and TRBJ1-2; D gene ambiguous. Per the germline V gene, CDR1 is SNHLY and CDR2 is FYNNEI. Trimming removed 6 bases from V and 2 bases from J, with 10 bases in between. This CDR3 has 13 residues. CDR3 nucleotide sequence: TGTGCCAGCAGGGACGACGGAAACTATGGCTACACCTTC. Protein product: CASRDDGNYGYTF. Looking up the rest from reference TRBV2 and TRBJ1-2 gives the full variable domain: EPEVTQTPSHQVTQMGQEVILRCVPISNHLYFYWYRQILGQKVEFLVSFYNNEISEKSEIFDDQFSVERPDGSNFTLKIRSTKLEDSAMYFCASRDDGNYGYTFGSGTRLTVV.

Points on this clonotype: One base away lies a much larger clone, so this may be a sequencing read error. The chain recombines TRBV12-3 or TRBV12-4 with TRBJ2-7; unclear D gene. The CDR3 has 14 residues. The CDR3 region is CTSSFGQAAYEQYF. CDR3 in DNA: TGTACCAGCAGTTTTGGTCAGGCCGCCTACGAGCAGTACTTC.

Notes on this clonotype: One end of the junction is discordant with germline, which a read error may explain. The chain couples TRBV9 to TRBJ1-3, with a tentative D call TRBD1 (6 bases). This CDR3 has 15 amino acids. Germline V gene sequence: CDR1 SGDLS, CDR2 YYNGEE. Here the CDR3 DNA reads TGTGCTAGCAGCGTTGAGGGGGTTCCTGCGGACACCATGTATTTT. Protein sequence: CASSVEGVPADTMYF.

This clonotype turned up a few times. The chain is built from TRBV7-9 and TRBJ2-3; 7 bases are a match to TRBD1. V shed 5 bases, J shed 8 bases, and the junction held 1 base outside the gene matches. Germline CDR1 and CDR2: SEHNR and FQNEAQ (reference sequence). The CDR3 length is 11 residues. The CDR3 nucleotides read TGTGCCAGCAGCCGACAGGGTACGCAGTATTTT. Translated, it gives CASSRQGTQYF.

This clonotype appeared many times. J is TRBJ2-2 and V is TRBV29-1; D tentatively reads TRBD1 or TRBD2 (5 bases each). Germline-derived CDR1 and CDR2 are SQVTM and ANQGSEA. Trimming left V 5 bases short and J 0 bases short, with 13 bases between. This CDR3 is built from 15 residues. The CDR3 DNA sequence: TGCAGCGTTATAGGGACCCCAGCGAACACCGGGGAGCTGTTTTTT. It translates to CSVIGTPANTGELFF.

The CDR3 DNA is TGCAGCGGTGACATGGGGACCGGGGAGCTGTTTTTT. This encodes CSGDMGTGELFF. The chain recombines TRBV29-1 with TRBJ2-2; D gene uncertain. There are 12 residues in the CDR3. CDR1 is SQVTM and CDR2 is ANQGSEA in the germline V gene. V was shortened by 7 bases and J by 5 bases, with 11 bases between the two germline ends.